This passage covers 7 T cell receptor beta chains from one sample sequenced in a study of cytomegalovirus exposure and HLA in healthy donors. 13 Jbeta primers and 60 Vbeta primers were used for the PCR. TCRdb's copy holds only in-frame clones and misses some; the assay was immunoSEQ multiplex PCR. The sample comprises 130,000 or so clones, 84% of which are singletons, and 2.5% to 3% rests with the top ten. The sample was PBMCs. The receptors derive from a woman aged 18-29 years in good health and CMV-seropositive.

The rearrangement links TRBV11-2 to TRBJ2-7, with 7 bases lining up with TRBD1. V dropped 2 bases and J dropped 5; count of bases not matched to a gene: 6. This CDR3 contains 14 residues. Germline values: CDR1 SGHAT, CDR2 FQNNGV. The CDR3 DNA follows: TGTGCCAGCAGCTTAAACAGGGGTAGGGACGAGCAGTACTTC. Residues: CASSLNRGRDEQYF.

The CDR3 sequence is CSVEDRGTNTGELFF. Written as DNA, the CDR3 is TGCAGCGTTGAAGATCGTGGGACAAACACCGGGGAGCTGTTTTTT. V usage is TRBV29-1 and J usage is TRBJ2-2, with TRBD1 as a possible D gene (6 bases). This CDR3 contains 15 residues. The germline V and J ends were trimmed by 0 bases and 2 bases, with 10 bases remaining between them. CDR1 and CDR2 (germline): SQVTM, ANQGSEA.

The chain employs TRBV29-1 and TRBJ1-5, with D unclear. Per germline, CDR1 SQVTM and CDR2 ANQGSEA. V was cut by 4 bases and J by 0 bases, with 4 bases left in between. This CDR3 comprises 12 residues. The CDR3 spells CSVGASNQPQHF. CDR3 nucleotide sequence: TGCAGCGTTGGGGCTAGCAATCAGCCCCAGCATTTT.

The CDR3 protein is CASSSRDRVGAGANVLTF. CDR3 DNA sequence: TGTGCCAGCAGCTCGAGGGACAGGGTGGGGGCTGGGGCCAACGTCCTGACTTTC. The rearrangement uses TRBV11-2 and TRBJ2-6; 9 bases match TRBD1. J gave up 2 bases and V 4 bases, and 9 bases lay outside the gene matches. The CDR3 contains 18 residues. Per germline, CDR1 SGHAT and CDR2 FQNNGV. Looking up the rest from reference TRBV11-2 and TRBJ2-6 gives the full variable domain: EAGVAQSPRYKIIEKRQSVAFWCNPISGHATLYWYQQILGQGPKLLIQFQNNGVVDDSQLPKDRFSAERLKGVDSTLKIQPAKLEDSAVYLCASSSRDRVGAGANVLTFGAGSRLTVL.

The chain is built from TRBV7-6 and TRBJ1-2; the match to TRBD1 covers 7 bases. This CDR3 is built from 17 residues. Germline V CDR1 and CDR2: SGHVS, FNYEAQ. V dropped 1 base and J dropped 6; count of bases not matched to a gene: 14. CDR3 nucleotides: TGTGCCAGCAGCTTAGTCACATCCGACAGGGTTGTAGATGGCTACACCTTC. It translates to CASSLVTSDRVVDGYTF.

The chain carries TRBV5-1 and TRBJ2-7; D is unclear. V lost 0 bases and J 0 bases, leaving 7 bases between the germline ends. The germline CDR1 and CDR2 sequences are SGHRS and YFSETQ. The CDR3 runs to 14 residues. CDR3 sequence reads: CASSLALSSYEQYF. The CDR3 DNA sequence: TGCGCCAGCAGCTTGGCCCTGAGCTCCTACGAGCAGTACTTC.

In DNA, the CDR3 is TGTGCCATCAGTGAGGAGAGGGGAGGCCATGGCTACACCTTC. Encoded protein: CAISEERGGHGYTF. This rearrangement joins TRBV10-3 to TRBJ1-2; D may be TRBD1 (5 bases). Germline CDR1 is ENHRY and CDR2 is SYGVKD. The CDR3 spans 14 residues. The ends were cut back, 2 bases at V and 6 bases at J, with 13 bases in the middle.